This record covers a single T cell receptor beta chain. Per the authors' pipeline: Reference gene primer amplification in the assay estimated nucleated cell counts. The assay was immunoSEQ multiplex PCR, and TCRdb's table has in-frame clones only and misses some. For V, J and clone size, that table is used; D and trimming come from the DNA. Found here are 45,000 to 60,000 clones, around 84% of them singletons; the top ten hold 12%. The data were obtained in a study of blood T cell repertoires in COVID-19. CDR1 is LNHDA, CDR2 SQIVND, per germline (reference sequence). The junction had 7 bases not matched to a gene; V was cut back by 4 bases and J by 2 bases. There are 18 residues in the CDR3.

The genes are TRBV19 and TRBJ2-3; 15 nucleotides line up with TRBD2. Source material: peripheral blood. This TCR derives from a man in his 70s with active COVID-19. This chain's CDR3 is CASSNPGLAGGTTDTQYF. As DNA, the CDR3 is TGTGCCAGTAGTAATCCGGGACTAGCGGGGGGAACCACAGATACGCAGTATTTT.